Listed below are T cell receptor beta chains from one sample, sequenced in a study of blood T cell repertoires in COVID-19. Clones were sequenced by immunoSEQ multiplex PCR, and TCRdb holds only the in-frame ones, with some missing. The sample consists of some 260,000 clones, about four fifths of them appearing once. Sequencing was performed on peripheral blood. These receptors came from a man older than 75 with acute or convalescent COVID-19. Both conserved end residues are part of each CDR3. D genes are given only for firm matches. Where a row states a size, it is once, few, many or the class of an expanded clone; other rows omit it.

clone size	J gene	V gene	D gene	CDR3 protein	CDR3 DNA
NA	TRBJ1-4	TRBV30	NA	CAWRGGWRVEKLFF	TGTGCCTGGAGGGGGGGGTGGAGAGTTGAAAAACTGTTTTTT
NA	TRBJ1-1	TRBV2	NA	CASSEWGTSKVEAFF	TGTGCCAGCAGTGAATGGGGGACTTCTAAGGTTGAAGCTTTCTTT
NA	TRBJ1-1	TRBV2	TRBD1	CASSRTGGEAGGTEAFF	TGTGCCAGCAGTAGGACAGGGGGCGAGGCAGGCGGCACTGAAGCTTTCTTT
NA	TRBJ2-4	TRBV5-4	NA	CAIPTGKWDKNIQYF	TGTGCCATTCCCACAGGGAAATGGGACAAAAACATTCAGTACTTC
once	TRBJ2-3	TRBV5-1	TRBD1	CASSLSGTGVKDTQYF	TGCGCCAGCAGCCTGTCCGGGACAGGGGTGAAAGATACGCAGTATTTT
NA	TRBJ2-5	TRBV27	TRBD2	CASSLIATSGSKQETQYF	TGTGCCAGCAGTTTAATAGCCACTAGCGGGAGTAAGCAAGAGACCCAGTACTTC
NA	TRBJ2-3	TRBV7-8	NA	CASSLTADNTQYF	TGTGCCAGCAGCCTTACAGCGGATAATACGCAGTATTTT
NA	TRBJ1-5	TRBV24-1	TRBD1	CATSAPDRPNQPQHF	TGTGCCACCAGTGCCCCGGACAGGCCCAATCAGCCCCAGCATTTT
NA	TRBJ1-1	TRBV15	TRBD1	CATSRVSRGTEAFF	TGTGCCACCAGCAGAGTTAGCAGGGGGACTGAAGCTTTCTTT
NA	TRBJ1-5	TRBV2	NA	CASSGQGVSNQPQHF	TGTGCCAGCAGTGGGCAGGGTGTAAGCAATCAGCCCCAGCATTTT
NA	TRBJ1-6	TRBV10-3	NA	CCIIPRNSPLHF	TGTTGTATTATACCGCGAAATTCACCCCTCCACTTT
once	TRBJ2-2	TRBV20-1	NA	CSASGPGLTNTGELFF	TGCAGTGCTAGTGGGCCGGGACTTACGAACACCGGGGAGCTGTTTTTT
NA	TRBJ2-3	TRBV6-6	NA	CASSFLTHTDTQYF	TGTGCCAGCAGTTTCCTGACACACACAGATACGCAGTATTTT
NA	TRBJ1-1	TRBV5-1	TRBD1	CASSLLGQALYSTEAFF	TGCGCCAGCAGCTTGCTCGGACAGGCTCTCTATAGCACTGAAGCTTTCTTT
NA	TRBJ1-1	TRBV5-1	TRBD1	CASSLGRGGGDTEAFF	TGCGCCAGCAGCTTGGGGAGAGGAGGGGGCGACACTGAAGCTTTCTTT
few	TRBJ1-1	TRBV23-1	NA	CASSQCGLQGVNTEAFF	TGCGCCAGCAGTCAATGTGGCTTACAGGGAGTGAACACTGAAGCTTTCTTT
NA	TRBJ1-2	TRBV19	TRBD1	CASSDRGVEDGYTF	TGTGCCAGTAGTGACAGGGGCGTTGAGGATGGCTACACCTTC
NA	TRBJ2-3	TRBV29-1	NA	CSVAGDPTSTDTQYF	TGCAGCGTTGCAGGGGACCCAACTAGCACAGATACGCAGTATTTT
NA	TRBJ1-2	TRBV5-6	NA	CASSPARRGAYGYTF	TGTGCCAGCAGCCCCGCGAGGCGCGGGGCCTATGGCTACACCTTC
few	TRBJ1-6	TRBV18	NA	CASSPSGLGTAEPPLHF	TGTGCCAGCTCACCAAGTGGATTAGGAACAGCGGAGCCACCCCTCCACTTT
few	TRBJ1-1	TRBV9	NA	CASSVDRDTEAFF	TGTGCCAGCAGCGTAGATAGAGACACTGAAGCTTTCTTT
NA	TRBJ2-4	TRBV19	NA	CASSSKGGLGIQYF	TGTGCCAGTAGTTCTAAGGGGGGGCTTGGCATTCAGTACTTC
NA	TRBJ1-5	TRBV6-1	TRBD1	CASSERQGAWQPQHF	TGTGCCAGCAGTGAGCGACAGGGGGCGTGGCAGCCCCAGCATTTT
NA	TRBJ1-4	TRBV15	NA	CATSGRGRVGNEKLFF	TGTGCCACCAGCGGACGAGGGAGGGTAGGGAATGAAAAACTGTTTTTT
NA	TRBJ1-1	TRBV5-1	TRBD1	CASSQGGNTEAFF	TGCGCCAGCTCCCAGGGGGGGAACACTGAAGCTTTCTTT
NA	TRBJ2-3	TRBV6-5	NA	CASSRAGTSTDTQYF	TGTGCCAGCAGTCGTGCGGGAACTAGCACAGATACGCAGTATTTT
NA	TRBJ1-3	TRBV3-1/TRBV3-2	TRBD1	CASNGQGLRSGNTIYF	TGTGCCAGCAACGGACAGGGACTTCGCTCTGGAAACACCATATATTTT
NA	TRBJ2-7	TRBV2	TRBD1	CASSVPTGGYEQYF	TGTGCCAGCAGTGTCCCGACAGGGGGATACGAGCAGTACTTC
NA	TRBJ1-6	TRBV5-6	NA	CASTGMGTGGRPLHF	TGTGCCAGCACCGGAATGGGGACCGGCGGGAGACCCCTCCACTTT
NA	TRBJ2-1	TRBV5-1	TRBD2	CASSLVGRGVWNEQFF	TGCGCCAGTTCTCTAGTGGGGCGGGGGGTTTGGAATGAGCAGTTCTTC
NA	TRBJ1-1	TRBV5-4	TRBD1	CASSRDRGFPEAFF	TGTGCCAGCAGCCGAGACAGGGGATTCCCTGAAGCTTTCTTT
few	TRBJ1-1	TRBV7-9	NA	CASSGGMLVAWNTEAFF	TGTGCCAGCAGCGGGGGGATGCTTGTAGCCTGGAACACTGAAGCTTTCTTT
NA	TRBJ1-4	TRBV3-1/TRBV3-2	NA	CASSLTPRGDEKLFF	TGTGCCAGCAGCCTGACTCCTAGAGGAGATGAAAAACTGTTTTTT
few	TRBJ1-1	TRBV15	NA	CATSRQNTEAFF	TGTGCCACCAGCAGACAGAACACTGAAGCTTTCTTT
NA	TRBJ1-4	TRBV3-1/TRBV3-2	NA	CASSRSTGYGEKLFF	TGTGCCAGCAGCCGATCAACAGGGTACGGTGAAAAACTGTTTTTT
NA	TRBJ1-4	TRBV3-1/TRBV3-2	NA	CASSQDPTGTNEKLFF	TGTGCCAGCAGCCAAGATCCCACAGGGACTAATGAAAAACTGTTTTTT
NA	TRBJ2-5	TRBV12-3/TRBV12-4	NA	CASGQGKQTQYF	TGTGCCAGCGGGCAGGGGAAACAGACCCAGTACTTC
NA	TRBJ1-6	TRBV6-5	TRBD1	CATGQANSPLHF	TGTGCCACCGGACAGGCAAATTCACCCCTCCACTTT
once	TRBJ1-3	TRBV7-2	TRBD1	CASSLVMRTGSGNTIYF	TGTGCCAGCAGCTTAGTAATGCGGACAGGGTCTGGAAACACCATATATTTT
NA	TRBJ1-5	TRBV7-9	TRBD1	CASIQGAGQPQHF	TGTGCCAGCATCCAGGGGGCAGGTCAGCCCCAGCATTTT
NA	TRBJ1-1	TRBV2	TRBD1	CASSEALGQGDVEAFF	TGTGCCAGCAGTGAAGCGTTGGGACAGGGGGATGTTGAAGCTTTCTTT
NA	TRBJ2-7	TRBV7-9	TRBD1	CASSSGQGTYEQYF	TGTGCCAGCAGCTCGGGACAGGGCACCTACGAGCAGTACTTC
NA	TRBJ2-4	TRBV2	TRBD1	CATNRGLSKNIQYF	TGTGCCACCAACAGGGGGCTAAGCAAAAACATTCAGTACTTC
NA	TRBJ1-6	TRBV6-1	NA	CALSSYNSPLHF	TGTGCCCTTAGCTCCTATAATTCACCCCTCCACTTT
NA	TRBJ2-1	TRBV27	NA	CASRNDRAGSYNEQFF	TGTGCCAGCAGAAATGACAGGGCGGGATCCTACAATGAGCAGTTCTTC
NA	TRBJ1-6	TRBV6-5	NA	CASSPAGRAASPLHF	TGTGCCAGCAGCCCCGCGGGACGGGCCGCTTCACCCCTCCACTTT
NA	TRBJ2-1	TRBV24-1	TRBD1	CATSDPPTGGVGTLGYNEQFF	TGTGCCACCAGTGACCCCCCGACAGGGGGGGTTGGTACATTGGGGTACAATGAGCAGTTCTTC
NA	TRBJ1-5	TRBV30	TRBD1	CAWTPKTGGNQPQHF	TGTGCCTGGACCCCCAAGACAGGGGGCAATCAGCCCCAGCATTTT
NA	TRBJ1-6	TRBV18	TRBD1	CASSRDRANSPLHF	TGTGCCAGCTCACGAGACAGGGCAAATTCACCCCTCCACTTT
NA	TRBJ2-7	TRBV19	TRBD1	CATYGQGKYEQYF	TGTGCCACCTACGGACAGGGGAAATACGAGCAGTACTTC
NA	TRBJ1-5	TRBV6-5	TRBD1	CASTSDRASQPQHF	TGTGCCAGCACCTCGGACAGGGCGAGTCAGCCCCAGCATTTT
once	TRBJ1-2	TRBV2	NA	CASSESRGGYTF	TGTGCCAGCAGTGAATCCCGCGGCGGCTACACCTTC
NA	TRBJ2-2	TRBV28	TRBD2	CASSFPLAGGNTGELFF	TGTGCCAGCAGTTTTCCTCTAGCGGGGGGGAACACCGGGGAGCTGTTTTTT
NA	TRBJ2-1	TRBV5-1	TRBD1	CASSHGTGSGSYNEQFF	TGCGCCAGCAGCCACGGGACAGGGTCTGGGTCCTACAATGAGCAGTTCTTC
once	TRBJ2-6	TRBV5-4	TRBD1	CASSLRGLHSGANVLTF	TGTGCCAGCAGCTTGAGGGGGCTCCACTCTGGGGCCAACGTCCTGACTTTC
NA	TRBJ2-1	TRBV9	NA	CASSRRIYNEQFF	TGTGCCAGCTCCCGGCGGATATACAATGAGCAGTTCTTC